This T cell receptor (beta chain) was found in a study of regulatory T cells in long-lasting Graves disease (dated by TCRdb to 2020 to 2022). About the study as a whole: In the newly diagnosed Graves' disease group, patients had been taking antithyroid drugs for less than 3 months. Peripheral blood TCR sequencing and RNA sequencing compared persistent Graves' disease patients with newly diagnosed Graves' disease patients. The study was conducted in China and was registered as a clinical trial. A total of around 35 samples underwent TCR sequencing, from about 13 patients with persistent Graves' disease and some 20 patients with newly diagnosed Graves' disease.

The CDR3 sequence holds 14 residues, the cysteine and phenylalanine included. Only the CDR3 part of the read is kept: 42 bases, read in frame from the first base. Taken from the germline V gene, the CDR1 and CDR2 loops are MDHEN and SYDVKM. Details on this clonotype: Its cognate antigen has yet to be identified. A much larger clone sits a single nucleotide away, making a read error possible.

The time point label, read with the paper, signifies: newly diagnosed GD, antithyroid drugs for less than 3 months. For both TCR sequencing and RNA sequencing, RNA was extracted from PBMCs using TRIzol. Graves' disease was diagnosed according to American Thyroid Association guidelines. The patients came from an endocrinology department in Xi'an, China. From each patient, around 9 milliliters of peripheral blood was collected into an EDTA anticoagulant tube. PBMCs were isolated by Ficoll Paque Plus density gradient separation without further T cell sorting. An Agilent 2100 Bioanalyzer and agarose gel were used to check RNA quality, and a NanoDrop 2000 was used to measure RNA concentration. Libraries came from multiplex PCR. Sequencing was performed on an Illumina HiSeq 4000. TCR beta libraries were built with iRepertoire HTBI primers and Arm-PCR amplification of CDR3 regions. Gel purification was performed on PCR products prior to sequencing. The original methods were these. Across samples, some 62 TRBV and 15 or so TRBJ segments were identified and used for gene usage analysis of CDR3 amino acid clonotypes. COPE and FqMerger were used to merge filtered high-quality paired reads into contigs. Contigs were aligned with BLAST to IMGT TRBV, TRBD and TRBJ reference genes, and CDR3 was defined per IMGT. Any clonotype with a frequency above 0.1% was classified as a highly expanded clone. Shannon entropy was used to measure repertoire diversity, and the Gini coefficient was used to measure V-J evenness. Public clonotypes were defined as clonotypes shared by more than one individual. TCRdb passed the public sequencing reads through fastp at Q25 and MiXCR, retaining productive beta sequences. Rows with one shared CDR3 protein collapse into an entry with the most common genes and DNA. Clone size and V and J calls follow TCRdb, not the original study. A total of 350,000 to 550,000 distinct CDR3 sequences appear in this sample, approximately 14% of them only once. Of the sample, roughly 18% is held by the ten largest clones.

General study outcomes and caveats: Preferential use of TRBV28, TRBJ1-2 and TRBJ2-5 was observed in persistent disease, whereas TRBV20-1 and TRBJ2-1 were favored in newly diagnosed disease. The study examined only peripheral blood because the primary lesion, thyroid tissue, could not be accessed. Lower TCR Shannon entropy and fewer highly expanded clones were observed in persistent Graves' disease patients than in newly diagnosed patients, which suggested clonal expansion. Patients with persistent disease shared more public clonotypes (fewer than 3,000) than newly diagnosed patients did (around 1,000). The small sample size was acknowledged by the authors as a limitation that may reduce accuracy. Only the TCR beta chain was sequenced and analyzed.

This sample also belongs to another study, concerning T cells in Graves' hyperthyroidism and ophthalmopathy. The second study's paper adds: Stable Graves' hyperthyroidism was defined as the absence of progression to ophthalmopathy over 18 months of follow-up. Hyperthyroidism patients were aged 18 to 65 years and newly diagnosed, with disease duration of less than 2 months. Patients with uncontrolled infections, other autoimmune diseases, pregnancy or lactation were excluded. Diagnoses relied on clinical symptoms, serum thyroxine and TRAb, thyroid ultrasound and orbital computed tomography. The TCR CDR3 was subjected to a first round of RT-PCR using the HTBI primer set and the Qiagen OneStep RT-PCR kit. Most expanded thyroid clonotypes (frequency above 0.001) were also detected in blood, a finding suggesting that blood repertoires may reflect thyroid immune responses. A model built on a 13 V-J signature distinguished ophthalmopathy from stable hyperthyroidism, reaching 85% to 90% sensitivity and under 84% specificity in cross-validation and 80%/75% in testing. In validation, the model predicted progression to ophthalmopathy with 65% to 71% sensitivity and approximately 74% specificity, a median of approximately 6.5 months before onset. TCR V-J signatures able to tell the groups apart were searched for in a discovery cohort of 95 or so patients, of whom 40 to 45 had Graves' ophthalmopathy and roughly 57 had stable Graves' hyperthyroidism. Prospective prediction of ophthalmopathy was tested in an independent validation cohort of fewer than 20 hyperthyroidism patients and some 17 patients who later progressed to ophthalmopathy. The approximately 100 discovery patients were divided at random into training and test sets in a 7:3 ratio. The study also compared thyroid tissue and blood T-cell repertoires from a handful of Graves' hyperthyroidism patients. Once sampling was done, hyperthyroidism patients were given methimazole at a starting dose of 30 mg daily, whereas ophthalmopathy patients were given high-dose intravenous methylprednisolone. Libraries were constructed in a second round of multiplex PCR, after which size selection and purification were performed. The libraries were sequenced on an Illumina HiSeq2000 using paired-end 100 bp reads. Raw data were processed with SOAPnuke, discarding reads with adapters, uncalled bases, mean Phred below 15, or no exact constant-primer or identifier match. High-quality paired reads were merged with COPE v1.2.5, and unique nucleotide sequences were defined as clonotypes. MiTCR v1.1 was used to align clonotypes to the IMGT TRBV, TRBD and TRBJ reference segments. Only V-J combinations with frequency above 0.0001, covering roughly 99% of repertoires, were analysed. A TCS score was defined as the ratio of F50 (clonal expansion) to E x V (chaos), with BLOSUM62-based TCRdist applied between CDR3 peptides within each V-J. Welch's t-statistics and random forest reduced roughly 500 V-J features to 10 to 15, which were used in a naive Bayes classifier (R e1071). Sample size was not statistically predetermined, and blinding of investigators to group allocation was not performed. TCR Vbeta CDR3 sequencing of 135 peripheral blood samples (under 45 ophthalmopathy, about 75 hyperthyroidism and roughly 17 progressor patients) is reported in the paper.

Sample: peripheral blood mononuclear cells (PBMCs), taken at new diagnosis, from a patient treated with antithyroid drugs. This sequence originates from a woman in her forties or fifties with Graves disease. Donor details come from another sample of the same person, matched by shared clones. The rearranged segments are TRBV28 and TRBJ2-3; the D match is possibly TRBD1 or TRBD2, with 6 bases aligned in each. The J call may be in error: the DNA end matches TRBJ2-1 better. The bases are TGTGCCAGCAGGAAAGGGGGGCGCGGGAATGAGCAGTTCTTC. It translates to CASRKGGRGNEQFF.